A single T cell receptor beta chain is shown here with its context. Its antigen is unknown. This specimen belongs to a study of CD8+CD57+ T cells in acquired aplastic anemia. Both TCR beta VDJ combination and CDR3 sequence profiling were carried out. Genomic DNA was the template for this profiling. TCRdb re-called the reads through MiXCR, storing one row per CDR3 protein. Found here are roughly 290,000 distinct CDR3 sequences, under 60% of them singletons; the top ten hold under 1.5%. Whole-study results and caveats: Found in both controls and patients were almost 30 CD8+ CDR3 sequences.

For sequencing, patients were chosen who had shown expansion of CD8+CD57+ cells by flow cytometry. The CDR3 spans 15 residues. The germline gives CDR1 LNHDA, CDR2 SQIVND (reference sequence). V trimming: 3 bases; J trimming: 4 bases; junction bases outside the gene matches: 7. J is TRBJ1-1 and V is TRBV19; TRBD1 matches 8 bases. This clonotype originated in a human donor with aplastic anemia. The source material was sorted CD4+, CD8+, or CD8+CD57+ T cells (not recorded which) from PBMCs. The CDR3 is CASSIVTGDFTEAFF. The DNA of the CDR3 is TGTGCCAGTAGTATCGTGACAGGGGATTTCACTGAAGCTTTCTTT.